The present TCR beta chain was sequenced within a study of blood T cell repertoires in COVID-19. In the study overall: The United States, Italy and Spain provided the acute and convalescent COVID-19 samples. The analysed material was cDNA or gDNA that came from T cells, B-cell-depleted T cells, or PBMCs.

This CDR3 contains 15 residues. V gave up 5 bases and J gave up 3 bases, with 13 bases separating them. CDR1 and CDR2 from the germline V gene are SEHNR and FQNEAQ (reference sequence). Source study methods: Using reference gene primer amplification, nucleated cell counts were estimated. Produced via immunoSEQ multiplex PCR; TCRdb's table is partial and in-frame only. V and J calls and clone size are as listed in that table; D and trimming were resolved from the DNA. The sample lists approximately 180,000 clones, around 80% occurring once. The chain uses TRBV7-9 and TRBJ2-2; tentatively, D is TRBD2 (5 bases). This TCR was recovered from a woman aged 70-85 years with acute or convalescent COVID-19. Sequenced input: peripheral blood. CDR3: CASSPRGADTGELFF. The CDR3 DNA follows: TGTGCCAGCAGCCCCCGTGGAGCGGACACCGGGGAGCTGTTTTTT.